The sample holds a few counts of the clone carrying this T cell receptor (beta chain). Its target is unknown. TCRbeta library construction was performed incorporating unique molecular identifiers. TCRdb re-analysed the PCR reads in MiXCR, keeping a single row per CDR3 protein. The sample carries under 50,000 distinct CDR3 sequences, 40% to 65% recorded once. The sample comes from a study of T-cell reconstitution after alpha-beta-depleted transplantation in children. General study findings and limits: At around two months after transplant, the alpha-beta T cells were reportedly derived from several hundred expanded clones that came from non-depleted graft cells. Most T-cell counts and diversity one year after the transplant came from T cells that were newly produced. Elevated TCRbeta diversity at day 60 was traced, in some patients, to surviving recipient T cells and thymic progenitors.

From germline, CDR1 is LGHNA and CDR2 YNFKEQ. V gave up 1 base and J gave up 8 bases; unmatched junction bases: 0. This CDR3 has 14 residues. This TCR derives from a boy in the first two years of life with SCID, due to receive a stem cell transplant. Sequenced material: peripheral blood, taken before TCRalphabeta/CD19-depleted stem cell transplant. The V and J genes are TRBV4-2 and TRBJ1-4, with 11 bases fitting TRBD1. The CDR3 loop is CASSQGTGGEKLFF. CDR3 sequence (DNA): TGTGCCAGCAGCCAAGGGACAGGGGGCGAAAAACTGTTTTTT.